This TCR beta chain was identified during a study of blood T cell repertoires in COVID-19. Study summary: Both acute and convalescent COVID-19 samples were obtained from the United States, Italy and Spain.

Using immunoSEQ multiplex PCR, the repertoire was profiled, and TCRdb retains in-frame clones only, with some absent. There are 150,000 or so clones in the sample; around 86% occur only once, and over 10% lies in the top ten. Trimming stripped 2 bases from V and 2 bases from J, with 7 bases between. From germline, CDR1 is MNHEY and CDR2 SVGAGI. This CDR3 contains 15 residues. Sequencing input: peripheral blood. This sequence originates from a man aged 70 or older who had recovered from COVID-19. The genes are TRBV6-5 and TRBJ2-6, with a weak D call TRBD2 (5 bases). The CDR3 here is CASSYGSPGANVLTF. The CDR3, as DNA: TGTGCCAGCAGTTACGGGAGCCCTGGGGCCAACGTCCTGACTTTC.